Shown below are 5 T cell receptor beta chains from a single sample sequenced in a study of blood T cell repertoires in COVID-19. Clones were read by immunoSEQ multiplex PCR, and TCRdb kept only the in-frame ones, dropping some. This table holds about 50,000 clones, around 82% found once. The sequencing sample was made of peripheral blood. Every receptor here comes from a woman in her fifties or sixties with acute or convalescent COVID-19.

The rearrangement joins TRBV5-1 to TRBJ2-3, with D maybe TRBD1 (5 bases). Trimming stripped 4 bases from V and 3 bases from J, with 9 bases between. The germline CDR1 and CDR2 sequences are SGHRS and YFSETQ. CDR3 length: 13 amino acids. CDR3 sequence (DNA): TGCGCCAGCAGCGGGGCCGCAACAGATACGCAGTATTTT. Its protein product is CASSGAATDTQYF.

The chain combines TRBV4-1 with TRBJ1-2; maybe TRBD1 (6 bases). The germline V and J ends were trimmed by 4 bases and 8 bases, with 17 bases remaining between them. CDR1 is MGHRA, CDR2 YSYEKL, per germline. This CDR3 contains 14 residues. The CDR3, as DNA: TGCGCCAGCAGCCTCCAACAGGGAGCTCAAGGCTACACCTTC. Its translation: CASSLQQGAQGYTF.

This clone was counted a single time. The CDR3 loop is CSASPAGMMNTEAFF. The DNA of the CDR3 is TGCAGTGCTAGTCCGGCGGGGATGATGAACACTGAAGCTTTCTTT. The J gene is TRBJ1-1, the V gene TRBV20-1; no definite D call. The CDR3 covers 15 residues. Trimming took off 3 bases at V and 0 bases at J, with 14 bases between the two ends. Germline CDR1 DFQATT, CDR2 SNEGSKA (reference sequence).

The chain recombines TRBV7-2 with TRBJ1-1; 7 positions match TRBD1. The CDR3 runs 15 residues. Per the germline V gene, CDR1 is SGHTA and CDR2 is FQGNSA. The V and J ends lost 3 bases and 0 bases, in that order; junction bases with no gene match: 4. The CDR3 reads CASSFAGTVNTEAFF. The CDR3 bases are TGTGCCAGCAGCTTCGCCGGGACAGTGAACACTGAAGCTTTCTTT.

V gene TRBV12-3 or TRBV12-4 combines with J gene TRBJ1-2; D possibly corresponds to TRBD1 (5 bases). This CDR3 is 12 amino acids long. Trimming pared 4 bases from V and 4 bases from J, leaving 7 bases between. CDR3 bases: TGTGCCAGCAGTTCCACAGGCTATGGCTACACCTTC. It yields the protein CASSSTGYGYTF.